This T cell receptor beta chain stems from a study of breast tumors, draining lymph nodes, adjacent tissues. TCRdb re-called the multiplex PCR reads through MiXCR, storing one row per CDR3 protein. This sample carries 130,000 or so distinct CDR3 sequences, approximately 32% of them seen once, and the ten largest clones take about 2.5%. Points from the study as a whole: Compared with lymph nodes, tumors were less diverse; compared with nontumor tissue, more.

This clonotype was counted at least ten times. The target antigen is unknown. Germline loops: CDR1 LGHNA, CDR2 YNFKEQ. The CDR3 runs 12 residues. Trimming removed 1 base from V and 4 bases from J, with 2 bases in between. Samples came from axillary lymph nodes draining the breast cancer. The sequence was obtained from a female donor with breast cancer. Some clones in this sample may be carry-over from other donors' samples. The sample taken for sequencing was axillary lymph node tissue. The chain couples TRBV4-2 to TRBJ1-3; D is ambiguous. CDR3 protein: CASSQGGNTIYF. The CDR3 DNA reads TGTGCCAGCAGCCAAGGGGGAAACACCATATATTTT.